This T cell receptor beta chain comes out of a study of blood T cell repertoires in COVID-19. Participants came from fewer than 25 US areas, aged roughly 18 to 90 years. V was pared by 2 bases and J by 0 bases, with 9 bases between. The CDR3 sequence is 15 residues long. Germline V gene data show CDR1 as MNHEY and CDR2 as SVGAGI. This table comes from immunoSEQ multiplex PCR, and its TCRdb copy is limited to in-frame clones, with some not included. The data contain about 250,000 clones, 80% to 90% of them singletons. This clone showed up just once. The clonotype was recovered from a young man who had recovered from COVID-19. The sequencing sample was made of PBMCs or T cells enriched from blood (not recorded which). This chain links TRBV6-5 with TRBJ2-3, with no clear D. CDR3 loop: CASSYQAASTDTQYF. The CDR3 region has the DNA TGTGCCAGCAGTTACCAGGCTGCTAGCACAGATACGCAGTATTTT.